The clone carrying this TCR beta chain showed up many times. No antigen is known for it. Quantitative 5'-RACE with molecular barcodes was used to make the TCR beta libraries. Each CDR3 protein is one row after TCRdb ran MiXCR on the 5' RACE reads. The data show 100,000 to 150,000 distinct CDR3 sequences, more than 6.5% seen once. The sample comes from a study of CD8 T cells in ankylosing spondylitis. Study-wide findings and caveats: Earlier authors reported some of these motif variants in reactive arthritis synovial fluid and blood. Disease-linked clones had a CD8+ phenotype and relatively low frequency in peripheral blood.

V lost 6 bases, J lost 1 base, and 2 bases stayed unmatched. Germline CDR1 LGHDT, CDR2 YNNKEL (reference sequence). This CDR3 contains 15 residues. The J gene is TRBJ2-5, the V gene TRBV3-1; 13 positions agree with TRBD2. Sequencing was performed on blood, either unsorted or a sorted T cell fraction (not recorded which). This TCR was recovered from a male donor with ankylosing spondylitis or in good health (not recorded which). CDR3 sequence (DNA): TGTGCCAGCAGAAGACTAGCGGGGGGCCAAGAGACCCAGTACTTC. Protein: CASRRLAGGQETQYF.